This note documents a single T cell receptor beta chain sequence. The sample is drawn from a study of blood T cell repertoires in COVID-19. Study details: Material from acute and convalescent COVID-19 was sourced from the United States, Italy and Spain. T cells, B-cell-depleted T cells, or PBMCs supplied cDNA or gDNA.

The CDR3 extends over 10 amino acids. Per the germline V gene, CDR1 is DFQATT and CDR2 is SNEGSKA (reference sequence). Trimming removed 7 bases at V and 7 bases at J, with 8 bases between. Profiling relied on immunoSEQ multiplex PCR, and the TCRdb table lists in-frame clones only, not all of them. The sample has about 90,000 clones, 81% seen once. V usage is TRBV20-1 and J usage is TRBJ2-1, with D unresolved. This TCR was recovered from a man older than 75 with active or convalescent COVID-19. Sequencing input: peripheral blood. The CDR3 here is CSVVRNEQFF. The CDR3 DNA is TGCAGTGTGGTGAGGAATGAGCAGTTCTTC.